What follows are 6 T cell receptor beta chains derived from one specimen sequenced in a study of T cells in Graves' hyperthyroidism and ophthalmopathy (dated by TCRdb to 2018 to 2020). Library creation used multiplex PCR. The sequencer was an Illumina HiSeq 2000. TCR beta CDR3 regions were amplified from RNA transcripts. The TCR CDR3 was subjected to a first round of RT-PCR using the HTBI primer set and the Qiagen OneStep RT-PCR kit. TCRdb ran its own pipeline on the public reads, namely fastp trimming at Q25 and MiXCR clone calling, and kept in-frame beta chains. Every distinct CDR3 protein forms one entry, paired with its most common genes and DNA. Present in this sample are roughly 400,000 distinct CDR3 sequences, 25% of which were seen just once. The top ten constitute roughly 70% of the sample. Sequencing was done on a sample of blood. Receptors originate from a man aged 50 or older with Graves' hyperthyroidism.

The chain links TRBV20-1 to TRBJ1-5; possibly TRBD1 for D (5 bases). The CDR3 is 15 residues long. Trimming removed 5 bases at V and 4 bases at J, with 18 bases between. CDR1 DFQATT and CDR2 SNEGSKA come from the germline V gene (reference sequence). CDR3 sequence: CSASQRGRDNQPQHF. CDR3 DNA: TGCAGTGCTTCCCAGCGAGGCAGGGATAATCAGCCCCAGCATTTT.

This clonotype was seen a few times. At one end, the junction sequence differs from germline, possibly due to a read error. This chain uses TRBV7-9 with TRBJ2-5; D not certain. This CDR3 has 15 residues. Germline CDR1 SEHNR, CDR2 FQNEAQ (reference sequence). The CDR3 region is CAGSLVLSAAETQYF. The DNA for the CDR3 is TGTGCCGGCAGCCTCGTCCTCTCTGCGGCGGAGACCCAGTACTTC.

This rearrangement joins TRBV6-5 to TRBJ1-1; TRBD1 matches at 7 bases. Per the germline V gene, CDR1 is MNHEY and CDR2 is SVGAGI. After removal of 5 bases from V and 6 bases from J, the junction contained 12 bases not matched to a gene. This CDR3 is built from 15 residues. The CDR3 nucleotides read TGTGCCAGCAGTAACCCAGGGGGGGACAAGCCTGAAGCTTTCTTT. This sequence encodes CASSNPGGDKPEAFF.

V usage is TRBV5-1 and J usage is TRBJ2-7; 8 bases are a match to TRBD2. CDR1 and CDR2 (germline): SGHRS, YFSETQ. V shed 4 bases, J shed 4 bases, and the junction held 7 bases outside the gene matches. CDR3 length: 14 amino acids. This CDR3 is CASSISGIVYEQYF. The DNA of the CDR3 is TGCGCCAGCAGCATTAGCGGGATAGTATACGAGCAGTACTTC.

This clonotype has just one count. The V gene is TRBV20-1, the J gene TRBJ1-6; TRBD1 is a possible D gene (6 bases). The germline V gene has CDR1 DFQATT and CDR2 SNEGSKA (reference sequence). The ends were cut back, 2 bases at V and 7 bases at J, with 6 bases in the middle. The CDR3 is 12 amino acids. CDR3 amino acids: CSARQGNSPLHF. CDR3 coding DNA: TGCAGTGCTAGACAGGGGAATTCACCCCTCCACTTT.

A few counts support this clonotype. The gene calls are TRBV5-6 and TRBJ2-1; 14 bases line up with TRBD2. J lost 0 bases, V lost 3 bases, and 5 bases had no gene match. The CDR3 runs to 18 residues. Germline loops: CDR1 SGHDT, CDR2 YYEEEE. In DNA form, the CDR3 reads TGTGCCAGCAGCTCAACCGGGACTAGCGGGAGCTCCTACAATGAGCAGTTCTTC. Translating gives CASSSTGTSGSSYNEQFF.